The next 14 T cell receptor beta chains were all read from a single sample in a study of OX40 agonist ivuxolimab in advanced cancers. Libraries were built with the immunoSEQ multiplex PCR assay. TCRdb provides this immuneACCESS table in a form limited to in-frame rearrangements. Some clones are lacking; in checked studies, under half of them reflect an unresolved V gene, and why the rest are absent is not known. The sample table shows approximately 70,000 clones, and about 85% are seen once. The ten largest clonotypes hold roughly 16% of the sample. The sequencing here drew on CD4+ or CD8+ T cells sorted from blood, taken in a trial of the OX40 agonist ivuxolimab. The receptors derive from an adult with an advanced solid tumor such as melanoma, head and neck, liver or kidney cancer.

The V call is TRBV5-5, the J call TRBJ2-7; a possible D gene is TRBD2 (6 bases). Germline CDR1 SGHKS, CDR2 YYEKEE (reference sequence). Trimming stripped 0 bases from V and 4 bases from J, with 14 bases between. This CDR3 comprises 15 residues. Written as DNA, the CDR3 is TGTGCCAGCAGCTTGGGGAGGGTCCGGGGTTACGAGCAGTACTTC. This gives the protein CASSLGRVRGYEQYF.

The chain employs TRBV5-1 and TRBJ2-5, with 8 bases lining up with TRBD2. V gave up 4 bases and J gave up 5 bases; unmatched junction bases: 4. In germline, CDR1 is SGHRS, CDR2 YFSETQ. The CDR3 extends over 13 amino acids. The CDR3 bases are TGCGCCAGCAGCCTTAGCGGGATGGAGACCCAGTACTTC. This codes for CASSLSGMETQYF.

The chain uses TRBV2 and TRBJ1-1; 7 bases match TRBD1. Germline V gene data show CDR1 as SNHLY and CDR2 as FYNNEI. The CDR3 has 16 amino acids. The V and J ends lost 4 bases and 1 base, in that order; junction bases with no gene match: 9. The CDR3 sequence: CASSVQGGVPNTEAFF. The CDR3, as DNA: TGTGCCAGCAGTGTGCAGGGGGGGGTACCGAACACTGAAGCTTTCTTT.

This clone was seen just once. The CDR3 reads CASSFYRSLGETQYF. CDR3 coding DNA: TGTGCCAGCAGTTTTTACAGGTCCTTGGGGGAGACCCAGTACTTC. J is TRBJ2-5 and V is TRBV28, with D possibly matching TRBD1 (5 bases). V dropped 3 bases and J dropped 5 bases, with 16 bases sitting between them. The length of the CDR3 is 15 residues. Germline CDR1 MDHEN, CDR2 SYDVKM. Based on the CDR3 plus reference TRBV28 and TRBJ2-5, the full variable domain is DVKVTQSSRYLVKRTGEKVFLECVQDMDHENMFWYRQDPGLGLRLIYFSYDVKMKEKGDIPEGYSVSREKKERFSLILESASTNQTSMYLCASSFYRSLGETQYFGPGTRLLVL.

The chain combines TRBV11-2 with TRBJ1-1; 7 bases agree with TRBD1. CDR1 and CDR2 from the germline V gene are SGHAT and FQNNGV. The CDR3 runs to 13 residues. V shed 5 bases, J shed 5 bases, and the junction held 5 bases outside the gene matches. DNA of the CDR3: TGTGCCAGCAGCGTTGGACAGGTAACTGAAGCTTTCTTT. Protein product: CASSVGQVTEAFF.

The gene calls are TRBV28 and TRBJ1-5; 7 nucleotides agree with TRBD1. V was clipped by 6 bases and J by 4 bases; unmatched bases: 6. The germline V gene encodes CDR1 MDHEN and CDR2 SYDVKM. The CDR3 is made up of 14 amino acids. The CDR3 DNA follows: TGTGCCAGCAGGCCGGGACAGCTTAATCAGCCCCAGCATTTT. This translates into CASRPGQLNQPQHF.

V is TRBV21-1 and J is TRBJ1-1; TRBD1, as called in the table, went unchecked against the DNA. TRBV21-1 is annotated as a pseudogene. The CDR3 has 15 residues. The CDR3, as DNA: TGTGCCAGCAGCATGGGACAGGGTGGGAACACTGAAGCTTTCTTT. Translating gives CASSMGQGGNTEAFF.

The chain joins TRBV5-1 to TRBJ2-1; 15 bases are shared with TRBD2. The CDR3 is made up of 18 amino acids. After removal of 0 bases from V and 10 bases from J, the junction contained 11 bases not matched to a gene. CDR1 is SGHRS, CDR2 YFSETQ, per germline. The CDR3 nucleotides are TGCGCCAGCAGCTTGGGGGATGGTAGGACTAGCGGGAGGGCCGAGCAGTTCTTC. This encodes CASSLGDGRTSGRAEQFF.

The rearrangement links TRBV5-1 to TRBJ2-5; no firm D call. V was shortened by 1 base and J by 5 bases, with 18 bases between the two germline ends. Germline V gene lookup returns CDR1 SGHRS and CDR2 YFSETQ. The CDR3 covers 16 residues. The CDR3 DNA is TGCGCCAGCAGCTTGAAGGACCCTGGGATTCGGGAGACCCAGTACTTC. Its protein product is CASSLKDPGIRETQYF.

This chain links TRBV5-1 with TRBJ2-4, with TRBD1 matching 11 bases. Trimming at V came to 4 bases and at J to 6 bases, leaving 9 bases not matched to a gene. Per the germline V gene, CDR1 is SGHRS and CDR2 is YFSETQ. This CDR3 comprises 16 residues. The CDR3 spells CASSPRTGGKGNIQYF. CDR3 coding DNA: TGCGCCAGCAGCCCGAGGACAGGGGGCAAGGGAAACATTCAGTACTTC.

J is TRBJ1-6 and V is TRBV5-1; 10 nucleotides match TRBD1. This CDR3 comprises 16 residues. Germline V gene lookup returns CDR1 SGHRS and CDR2 YFSETQ. The V gene end was trimmed by 4 bases and the J gene end by 7 bases; junction bases not matched to a gene: 8. DNA for the CDR3: TGCGCCAGCAGCGACCGGGACAGGGGTGGGAATTCACCCCTCCACTTT. Amino acid sequence: CASSDRDRGGNSPLHF.

The chain recombines TRBV5-1 with TRBJ2-1; 14 nucleotides match TRBD2. The CDR3 loop spans 15 amino acids. Germline loops: CDR1 SGHRS, CDR2 YFSETQ. Trimming cost V 4 bases and J 8 bases; bases outside gene matches: 5. The CDR3 region is CASSRQGLAGDEQFF. CDR3 sequence (DNA): TGCGCCAGCAGCCGACAGGGACTAGCGGGGGATGAGCAGTTCTTC.

This clone was picked up one time. The V gene is TRBV5-1, the J gene TRBJ2-6; D is unclear. The V end was cut by 0 bases, the J end by 0 bases, with 4 bases between. The CDR3 has 15 amino acids. Per the germline V gene, CDR1 is SGHRS and CDR2 is YFSETQ. The CDR3 DNA follows: TGCGCCAGCAGCTTGGAAAACTCTGGGGCCAACGTCCTGACTTTC. It translates to CASSLENSGANVLTF.

This chain uses TRBV28 with TRBJ2-7, with 9 bases identical to TRBD1. The CDR3 is 15 residues long. From germline, CDR1 is MDHEN and CDR2 SYDVKM. V trimming: 6 bases; J trimming: 3 bases; junction bases outside the gene matches: 9. As DNA, the CDR3 is TGTGCCAGCAGCTCAGGACAGGGGAATCTCTACGAGCAGTACTTC. Amino acids: CASSSGQGNLYEQYF.